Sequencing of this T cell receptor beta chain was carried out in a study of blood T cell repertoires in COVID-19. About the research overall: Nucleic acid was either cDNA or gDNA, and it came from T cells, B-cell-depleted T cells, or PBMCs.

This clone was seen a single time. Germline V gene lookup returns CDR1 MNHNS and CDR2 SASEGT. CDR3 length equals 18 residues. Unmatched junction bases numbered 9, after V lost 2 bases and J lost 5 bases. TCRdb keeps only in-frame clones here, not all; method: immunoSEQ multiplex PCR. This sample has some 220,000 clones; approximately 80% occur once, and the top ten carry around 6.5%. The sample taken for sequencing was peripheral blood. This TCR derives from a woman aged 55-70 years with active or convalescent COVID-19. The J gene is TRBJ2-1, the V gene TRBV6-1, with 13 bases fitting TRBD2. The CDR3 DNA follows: TGTGCCAGCAGTGAAAGGCCCCAAGGGACTAGCGGGGACAATGAGCAGTTCTTC. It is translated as CASSERPQGTSGDNEQFF.